This TCR beta chain was found in a study of CD8+ T cells in alopecia areata. Overall study: Treated patients swallowed 5 to 10 mg of oral tofacitinib twice daily. Treated patients' severity was scored by percentage of affected scalp area.

Overall study results and limits: Treatment with tofacitinib significantly lowered scalp clonality and reduced expanded CD8+ clones among the top 100.

The germline V gene encodes CDR1 SGHDT and CDR2 YYEEEE. V lost 2 bases and J lost 3; bases outside the gene matches: 4. The CDR3 totals 14 residues. In the case of this clone: Its target is not known.

Sequencing used cDNA as its template, made by extracting RNA and reverse transcribing it. The assay was immunoSEQ multiplex PCR, and TCRdb's table has in-frame clones only and misses some. The table includes 150,000 to 200,000 clones, roughly 60% detected once. Documented treatment: oral pan-JAK inhibitor, 5-10 mg twice daily. The clonotype comes from a human donor with alopecia areata. Sequenced here: CD4+ T cells sorted from blood, sampled at week 24, from a patient treated with tofacitinib. V gene TRBV5-6 combines with J gene TRBJ2-7; TRBD1 agrees at 8 bases. The CDR3 DNA sequence: TGTGCCAGCAGCTTCGGACAGGGTAACTACGAGCAGTACTTC. This gives the protein CASSFGQGNYEQYF.